The 15 T cell receptor beta chains below all came from one sample that was sequenced in a study of technical replicates of blood from a few donors. Profiling relied on immunoSEQ multiplex PCR, and the TCRdb table lists in-frame clones only, not all of them. This table has more than 65,000 clones, 75% to 90% appearing once. Material for sequencing was PBMCs. The receptors stem from a human donor in good health. Some clones in this sample may be carry-over from other donors' samples.

The chain is built from TRBV5-5 and TRBJ2-2; 12 nucleotides line up with TRBD2. The CDR3 loop spans 16 amino acids. Germline V gene sequence: CDR1 SGHKS, CDR2 YYEKEE (reference sequence). The junction had 8 bases not matched to a gene; V was cut back by 5 bases and J by 6 bases. This CDR3 reads CASRRTSGTVSGELFF. In DNA, the CDR3 is TGTGCCAGCAGGAGGACTAGCGGGACAGTTTCCGGGGAGCTGTTTTTT.

The J gene is TRBJ2-5, the V gene TRBV6-6, with 13 bases matching TRBD2. There are 15 residues in the CDR3. Germline-derived CDR1 and CDR2 are MNHNY and SVGAGI (reference sequence). The trim removed 5 bases at V and 3 bases at J, leaving 3 bases unmatched. The CDR3 coding sequence is TGTGCCAGCAGTCAGGGACTAGCGGGAAAAGAGACCCAGTACTTC. This gives the protein CASSQGLAGKETQYF.

This chain joins TRBV30 and TRBJ2-7, with D possibly matching TRBD1 (5 bases). With 2 bases removed from V and 1 base from J, the gap between germline ends came to 6 bases. The CDR3 is made up of 12 amino acids. Germline values: CDR1 GTSNPN, CDR2 SVGIG (reference sequence). In DNA, the CDR3 is TGTGCCTGGAGTCAGGGTTCCTACGAGCAGTACTTC. This gives the protein CAWSQGSYEQYF.

The chain is built from TRBV9 and TRBJ2-7, with D possibly matching TRBD1 (6 bases). The V and J ends lost 4 bases and 0 bases respectively, with 11 bases between them. The germline V gene has CDR1 SGDLS and CDR2 YYNGEE. This CDR3 has 14 amino acids. CDR3 bases: TGTGCCAGCAGCCATCTGGGGGCCTCCTACGAGCAGTACTTC. Its protein product is CASSHLGASYEQYF.

J is TRBJ1-5 and V is TRBV29-1, with D maybe TRBD1 (6 bases). This CDR3 spans 14 amino acids. V was trimmed by 6 bases and J by 5 bases, leaving 17 bases between them. Germline V gene sequence: CDR1 SQVTM, CDR2 ANQGSEA. The CDR3 coding sequence is TGCAGCGTAACGGGCCTACCAGGGGATCAGCCCCAGCATTTT. Its protein is CSVTGLPGDQPQHF.

This clone has only one observation. This chain links TRBV5-1 with TRBJ2-1; the match to TRBD2 covers 7 bases. The CDR3 length is 14 residues. V shed 4 bases and J 0 bases; nucleotides not matched to a gene: 1. Germline CDR1 is SGHRS and CDR2 is YFSETQ. The CDR3: CASSPGGSYNEQFF. CDR3 coding DNA: TGCGCCAGCAGCCCGGGGGGCTCCTACAATGAGCAGTTCTTC.

V is TRBV5-1 and J is TRBJ2-7; 9 bases line up with TRBD1. The CDR3 has 16 residues. Trimming took 2 bases from V and 2 from J; bases not matched to a gene: 8. CDR1 is SGHRS and CDR2 is YFSETQ in the germline V gene. CDR3 bases: TGCGCCAGCAGCTTCGGGGACAGGGTATTACCCTACGAGCAGTACTTC. Residues: CASSFGDRVLPYEQYF.

This clone was counted between two and nine times. V and J are TRBV4-1 and TRBJ1-1; TRBD1 might be the D (6 bases). V was shortened by 1 base and J by 7 bases, with 19 bases between the two germline ends. Germline values: CDR1 MGHRA, CDR2 YSYEKL. The CDR3 runs to 16 residues. The DNA of the CDR3 is TGCGCCAGCAGCCAAGGGGATAGGGGCAGGGGTCGTGAAGCTTTCTTT. It translates to CASSQGDRGRGREAFF.

The CDR3 sequence: CASSTAGGRSSYEQYF. CDR3 nucleotide sequence: TGTGCCAGCAGCACGGCCGGGGGGCGATCGTCCTACGAGCAGTACTTC. The chain uses TRBV28 and TRBJ2-7; TRBD2 might be the D (7 bases). This CDR3 is 16 amino acids long. V lost 6 bases to trimming and J lost 1 base, with 19 bases between them. Per the germline V gene, CDR1 is MDHEN and CDR2 is SYDVKM.

V gene TRBV6-6 combines with J gene TRBJ2-7; 8 bases align to TRBD2. CDR3 length: 14 amino acids. The junction had 6 bases not matched to a gene; V was cut back by 5 bases and J by 3 bases. Germline V gives CDR1 MNHNY, CDR2 SVGAGI (reference sequence). In DNA, the CDR3 is TGTGCCAGCAGTCTCGGACTAGCCGGCTACGAGCAGTACTTC. This encodes CASSLGLAGYEQYF.

The CDR3 reads CASSYSHTGDYGYTF. CDR3 nucleotides: TGTGCCAGCAGTTACTCACACACAGGGGACTATGGCTACACCTTC. This sequence joins TRBV6-5 and TRBJ1-2; 7 bases map to TRBD1. The CDR3 runs 15 residues. V shed 0 bases and J 3 bases; nucleotides not matched to a gene: 4. Looked up from germline, CDR1 is MNHEY and CDR2 is SVGAGI.

In its sample, this clone was seen once. This sequence joins TRBV27 and TRBJ1-3; 8 nucleotides align to TRBD1. The germline gives CDR1 MNHEY, CDR2 SMNVEV (reference sequence). Trimming cost V 5 bases and J 1 base; bases outside gene matches: 7. There are 16 residues in the CDR3. CDR3 amino acids: CASSPWTGRSGNTIYF. The CDR3 nucleotides are TGTGCCAGCAGTCCCTGGACAGGGAGGTCTGGAAACACCATATATTTT.

The chain couples TRBV5-6 to TRBJ2-2; TRBD1 agrees at 10 bases. The ends lost 3 bases at V and 0 bases at J; junction bases unmatched: 5. Germline V CDR1 and CDR2: SGHDT, YYEEEE. This CDR3 comprises 17 residues. CDR3 bases: TGTGCCAGCAGCTCTGGGACAGGGGCCGCGAACACCGGGGAGCTGTTTTTT. Protein sequence: CASSSGTGAANTGELFF.

This rearrangement joins TRBV6-5 to TRBJ2-7, with TRBD1 as a possible D gene (5 bases). CDR3 length: 13 amino acids. CDR1 is MNHEY, CDR2 SVGAGI, per germline. With 6 bases removed from V and 1 base from J, the gap between germline ends came to 10 bases. CDR3 nucleotides: TGTGCCAGCAGCAGCCAGGGTTCCTACGAGCAGTACTTC. Translated: CASSSQGSYEQYF.

V is TRBV25-1 and J is TRBJ1-1; no clear D. Germline V CDR1 and CDR2: MGHDK, SYGVNS. V gave up 2 bases and J gave up 5 bases, with 9 bases separating them. CDR3 length: 13 residues. DNA for the CDR3: TGTGCCAGCAGTGAACGGGAGCTGACTGAAGCTTTCTTT. The encoded protein is CASSERELTEAFF. The full variable domain, completed using reference TRBV25-1 and TRBJ1-1, is EADIYQTPRYLVIGTGKKITLECSQTMGHDKMYWYQQDPGMELHLIHYSYGVNSTEKGDLSSESTVSRIRTEHFPLTLESARPSHTSQYLCASSERELTEAFFGQGTRLTVV.